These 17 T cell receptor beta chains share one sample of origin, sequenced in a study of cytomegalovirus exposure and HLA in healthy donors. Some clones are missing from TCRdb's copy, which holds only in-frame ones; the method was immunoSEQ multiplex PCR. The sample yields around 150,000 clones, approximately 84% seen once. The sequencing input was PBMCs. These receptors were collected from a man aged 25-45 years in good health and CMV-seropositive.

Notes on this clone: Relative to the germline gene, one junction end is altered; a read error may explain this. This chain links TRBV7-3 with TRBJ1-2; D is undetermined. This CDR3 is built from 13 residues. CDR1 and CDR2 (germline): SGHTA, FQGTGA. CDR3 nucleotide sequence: TGTGCCAGCAGCTTAACCCCTTCCACTGAACGATACTTC. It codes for CASSLTPSTERYF.

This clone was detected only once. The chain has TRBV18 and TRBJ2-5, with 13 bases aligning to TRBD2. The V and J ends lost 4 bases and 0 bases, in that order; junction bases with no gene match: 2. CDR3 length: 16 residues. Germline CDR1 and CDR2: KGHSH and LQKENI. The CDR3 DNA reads TGTGCCAGCTCACTAGGACTAGCGGGGGACCAAGAGACCCAGTACTTC. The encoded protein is CASSLGLAGDQETQYF.

CDR3 sequence reads: CASSLVGTGGNQPQHF. Here the CDR3 DNA reads TGTGCCAGCAGCTTAGTTGGGACAGGGGGCAATCAGCCCCAGCATTTT. V usage is TRBV7-2 and J usage is TRBJ1-5; 10 bases fit TRBD1. Germline V gives CDR1 SGHTA, CDR2 FQGNSA. The V segment lost 1 base and the J segment 2 bases; nucleotides outside the gene matches: 2. The CDR3 length is 16 residues. Drawing the rest from reference TRBV7-2 and TRBJ1-5, the complete variable domain is GAGVSQSPSNKVTEKGKDVELRCDPISGHTALYWYRQSLGQGLEFLIYFQGNSAPDKSGLPSDRFSAERTGGSVSTLTIQRTQQEDSAVYLCASSLVGTGGNQPQHFGDGTRLSIL.

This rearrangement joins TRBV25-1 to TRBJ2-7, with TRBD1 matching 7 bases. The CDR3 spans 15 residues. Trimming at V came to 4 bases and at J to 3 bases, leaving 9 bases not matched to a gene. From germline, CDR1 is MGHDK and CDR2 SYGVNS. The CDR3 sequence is CASSARGYGIYEQYF. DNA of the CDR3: TGTGCCAGCAGTGCCAGGGGGTATGGGATCTACGAGCAGTACTTC.

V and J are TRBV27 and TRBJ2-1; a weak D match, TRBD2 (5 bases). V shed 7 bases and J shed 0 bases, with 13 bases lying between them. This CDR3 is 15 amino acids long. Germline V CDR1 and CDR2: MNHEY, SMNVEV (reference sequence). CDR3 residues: CASNNAGSSYNEQFF. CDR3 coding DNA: TGTGCCAGCAACAATGCGGGTAGCTCCTACAATGAGCAGTTCTTC.

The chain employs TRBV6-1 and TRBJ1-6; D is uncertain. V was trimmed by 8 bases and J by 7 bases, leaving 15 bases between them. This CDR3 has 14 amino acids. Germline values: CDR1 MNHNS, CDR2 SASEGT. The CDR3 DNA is TGTGCCAGCTGGGAGGCAGGTTGGAATTCACCCCTCCACTTT. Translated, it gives CASWEAGWNSPLHF.

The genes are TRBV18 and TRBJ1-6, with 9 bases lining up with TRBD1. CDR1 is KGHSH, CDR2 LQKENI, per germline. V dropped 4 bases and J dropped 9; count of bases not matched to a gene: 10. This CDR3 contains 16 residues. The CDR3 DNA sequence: TGTGCCAGCTCACAACCCGCGGGGACAGGGACTTCACCCCTCCACTTT. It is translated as CASSQPAGTGTSPLHF. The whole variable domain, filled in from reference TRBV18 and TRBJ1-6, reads NAGVMQNPRHLVRRRGQEARLRCSPMKGHSHVYWYRQLPEEGLKFMVYLQKENIIDESGMPKERFSAEFPKEGPSILRIQQVVRGDSAAYFCASSQPAGTGTSPLHFGNGTRLTVT.

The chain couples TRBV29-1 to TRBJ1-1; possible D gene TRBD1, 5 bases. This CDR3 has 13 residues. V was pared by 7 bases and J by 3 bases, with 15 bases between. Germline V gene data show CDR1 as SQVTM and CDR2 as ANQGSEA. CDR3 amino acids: CSGAWGGDTEAFF. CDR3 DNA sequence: TGCAGCGGGGCTTGGGGCGGGGACACTGAAGCTTTCTTT.

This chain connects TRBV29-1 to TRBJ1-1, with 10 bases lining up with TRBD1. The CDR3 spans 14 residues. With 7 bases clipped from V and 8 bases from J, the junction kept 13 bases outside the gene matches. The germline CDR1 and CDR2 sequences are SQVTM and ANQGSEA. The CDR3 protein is CSAKGDRGGFEAFF. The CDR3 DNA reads TGCAGCGCCAAGGGGGACAGGGGAGGCTTCGAAGCTTTCTTT.

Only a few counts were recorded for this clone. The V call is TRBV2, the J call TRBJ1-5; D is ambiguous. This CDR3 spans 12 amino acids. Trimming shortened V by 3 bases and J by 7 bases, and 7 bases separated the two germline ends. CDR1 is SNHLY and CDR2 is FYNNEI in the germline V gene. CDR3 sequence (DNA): TGTGCCAGCAGTGAGTCTTTACAGCCCCAGCATTTT. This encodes CASSESLQPQHF.

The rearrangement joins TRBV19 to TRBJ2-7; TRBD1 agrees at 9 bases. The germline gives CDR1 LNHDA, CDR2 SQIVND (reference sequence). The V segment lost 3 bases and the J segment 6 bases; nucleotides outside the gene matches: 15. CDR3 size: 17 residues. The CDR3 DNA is TGTGCCAGTAGTATCGGGTGGAGGGTACAGGGGGCGCGCGAGCAGTACTTC. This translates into CASSIGWRVQGAREQYF. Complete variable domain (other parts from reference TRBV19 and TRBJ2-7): DGGITQSPKYLFRKEGQNVTLSCEQNLNHDAMYWYRQDPGQGLRLIYYSQIVNDFQKGDIAEGYSVSREKKESFPLTVTSAQKNPTAFYLCASSIGWRVQGAREQYFGPGTRLTVT.

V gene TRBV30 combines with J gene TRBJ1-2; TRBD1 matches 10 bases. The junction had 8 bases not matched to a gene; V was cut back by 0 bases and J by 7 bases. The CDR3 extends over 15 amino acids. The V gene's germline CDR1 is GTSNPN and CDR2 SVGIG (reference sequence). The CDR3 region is CAWSVLTGGIGGYTF. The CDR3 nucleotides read TGTGCCTGGAGTGTACTGACAGGGGGCATTGGTGGCTACACCTTC.

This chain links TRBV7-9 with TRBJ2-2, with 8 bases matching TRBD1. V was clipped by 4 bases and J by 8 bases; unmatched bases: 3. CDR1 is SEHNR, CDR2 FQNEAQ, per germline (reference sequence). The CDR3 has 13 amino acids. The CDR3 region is CASSSTGVGELFF. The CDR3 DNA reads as TGTGCCAGCAGCTCGACAGGGGTAGGGGAGCTGTTTTTT.

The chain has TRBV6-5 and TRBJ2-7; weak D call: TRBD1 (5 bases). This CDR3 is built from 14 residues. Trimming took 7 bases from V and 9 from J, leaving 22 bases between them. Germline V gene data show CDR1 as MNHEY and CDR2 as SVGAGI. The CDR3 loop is CASTPTTDSGTQYF. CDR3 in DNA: TGTGCCAGCACCCCCACGACAGACTCTGGTACGCAGTACTTC.

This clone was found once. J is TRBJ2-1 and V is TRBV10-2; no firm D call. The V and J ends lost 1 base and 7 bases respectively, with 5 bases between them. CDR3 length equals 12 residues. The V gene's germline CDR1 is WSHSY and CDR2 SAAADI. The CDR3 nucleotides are TGCGCCAGCAGTGAGTTGGAGAATGAGCAGTTCTTC. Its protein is CASSELENEQFF.

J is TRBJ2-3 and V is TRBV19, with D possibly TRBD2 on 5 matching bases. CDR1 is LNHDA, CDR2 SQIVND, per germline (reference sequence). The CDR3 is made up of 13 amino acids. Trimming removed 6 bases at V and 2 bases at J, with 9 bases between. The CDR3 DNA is TGTGCCAGTAGAGGGAGTTCCACAGATACGCAGTATTTT. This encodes CASRGSSTDTQYF.

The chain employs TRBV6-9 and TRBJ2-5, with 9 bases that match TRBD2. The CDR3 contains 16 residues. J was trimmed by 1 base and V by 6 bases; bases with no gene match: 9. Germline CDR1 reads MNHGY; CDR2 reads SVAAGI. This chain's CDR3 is CASRGGASGAQETQYF. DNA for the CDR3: TGTGCCAGCAGGGGGGGGGCTAGCGGGGCCCAAGAGACCCAGTACTTC.